The rows below give T cell receptor beta chains drawn from one sample of a study of Graves' ophthalmopathy and Graves' hyperthyroidism. MiXCR, applied by TCRdb to the multiplex PCR reads, yields one record per CDR3 protein. Here the sample spans 600,000 to 700,000 distinct CDR3 sequences, roughly two fifths being singletons. Sequencing was done on a sample of peripheral blood. These receptors all come from an adult man with Graves' ophthalmopathy. The CDR3 runs from the conserved cysteine through the conserved F or W. A D gene is named only where the DNA matches it firmly. Size is stated for part of the rows, as once, few or many counts, or as a class when the clone is expanded.

v_gene,abundance,j_gene,d_gene,CDR3nt,CDR3aa
TRBV5-1,-,TRBJ2-1,-,TGCGCCAGCAGCTTGTGGCGGGGGCGAATCTACAATGAGCAGTTCTTC,CASSLWRGRIYNEQFF
TRBV4-3,many,TRBJ1-2,-,TGCGCCAGCAGCCAAGATGGCAGCTCTAACTATGGCTACACCTTC,CASSQDGSSNYGYTF
TRBV11-3,-,TRBJ1-1,TRBD1,TGTGCCAGCAGCTTAAGGCCAGGGGGCTCTAACACTGAAGCTTTCTTT,CASSLRPGGSNTEAFF
TRBV10-3,few,TRBJ2-7,TRBD2,TGTGCCAGCAGTTATTCTGGGACTAGCGGGATTTACGAGCAGTACTTC,CASSYSGTSGIYEQYF
TRBV10-3,many,TRBJ1-3,-,TGTGCCATCAGAGACCGACAGACTAACAAAAACCGCACTTCTGGAAACACCATATATTTT,CAIRDRQTNKNRTSGNTIYF
TRBV2,many,TRBJ1-2,-,TGTGCCAGCAGTGTGCAGGGGTGGTTACACACCTTC,CASSVQGWLHTF
TRBV15,many,TRBJ1-4,-,TGTGCCACCAGCAGAGCGGGGACTAATGAAAAACTGTTTTTT,CATSRAGTNEKLFF
TRBV10-3,many,TRBJ1-1,-,TGTGCCATCAGTGATAAGGGGGGCACTGAAGCTTTCTTT,CAISDKGGTEAFF
TRBV10-3,many,TRBJ1-3,-,TGTGCCATCACCGGGGGCTCTGGAAACACCATATATTTT,CAITGGSGNTIYF
TRBV7-8,many,TRBJ1-6,-,TGTGCCAGCAGCTTTGTAGGTCCTAACTGGAGCCTCCACTTT,CASSFVGPNWSLHF
TRBV7-9,-,TRBJ2-6,-,TGTGCCAGCAGCTTGGCGGGAGGGGCCAACGTCCTGACTTTC,CASSLAGGANVLTF
TRBV7-8,many,TRBJ2-5,TRBD2,TGTGCCAGCAGCCCACTAGCGGGGGGGCTGGAGACCCAGTACTTC,CASSPLAGGLETQYF
TRBV14,many,TRBJ1-1,TRBD1,TGTGCCAGCAGTAGCCGGGCAGGGGGCCTTGAAGCTTTCTTT,CASSSRAGGLEAFF
TRBV2,many,TRBJ1-5,-,TGTGCCAGCAGTGGGAATGCTAATCAGCCCCAGCATTTT,CASSGNANQPQHF
TRBV5-1,-,TRBJ1-1,TRBD1,TGCGCCAGCAGCTTGTACGGACAGGGTGCTACCCAGGGGCGGAAGAACACTGAAGCTTTCTTT,CASSLYGQGATQGRKNTEAFF
TRBV18,-,TRBJ2-5,TRBD1,TGTGCCAGCTCACCAAGGGTCGGCAGGGGGCTTGAAGAGACCCAGTACTTC,CASSPRVGRGLEETQYF
TRBV29-1,-,TRBJ2-7,TRBD1,TGCAGCCAACAACCCTCGGGACAGGGGGCGAGGGAGCAGTACTTC,CSQQPSGQGAREQYF
TRBV9,-,TRBJ2-7,-,TGTGCCAGCAGCGTACAAGATCCGGGCGAGCAGTACTTC,CASSVQDPGEQYF